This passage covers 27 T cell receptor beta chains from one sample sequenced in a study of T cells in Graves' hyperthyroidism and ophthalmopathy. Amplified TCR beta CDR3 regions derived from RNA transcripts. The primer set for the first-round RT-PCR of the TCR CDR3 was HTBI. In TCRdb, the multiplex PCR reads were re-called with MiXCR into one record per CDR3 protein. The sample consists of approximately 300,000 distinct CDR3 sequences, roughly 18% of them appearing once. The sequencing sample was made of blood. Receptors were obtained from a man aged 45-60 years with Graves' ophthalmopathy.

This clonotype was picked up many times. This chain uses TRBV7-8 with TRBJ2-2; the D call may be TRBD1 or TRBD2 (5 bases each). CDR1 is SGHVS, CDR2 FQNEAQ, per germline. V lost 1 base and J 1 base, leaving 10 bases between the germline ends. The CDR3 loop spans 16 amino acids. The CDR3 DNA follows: TGTGCCAGCAGCTTAGGGCCGAGGGGGAACACCGGGGAGCTGTTTTTT. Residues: CASSLGPRGNTGELFF.

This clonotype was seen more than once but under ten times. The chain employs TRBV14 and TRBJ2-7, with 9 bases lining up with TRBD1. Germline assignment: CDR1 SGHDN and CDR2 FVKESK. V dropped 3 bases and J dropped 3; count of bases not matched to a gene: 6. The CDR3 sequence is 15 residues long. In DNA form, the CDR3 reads TGTGCCAGCAGCCAGGGCGACAGGGGGTACTACGAGCAGTACTTC. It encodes CASSQGDRGYYEQYF.

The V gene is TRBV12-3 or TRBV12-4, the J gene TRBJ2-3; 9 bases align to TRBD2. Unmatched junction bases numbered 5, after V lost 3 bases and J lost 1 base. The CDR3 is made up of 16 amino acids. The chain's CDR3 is CASSFGGGGGTDTQYF. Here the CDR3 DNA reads TGTGCCAGCAGTTTCGGCGGCGGGGGGGGCACAGATACGCAGTATTTT.

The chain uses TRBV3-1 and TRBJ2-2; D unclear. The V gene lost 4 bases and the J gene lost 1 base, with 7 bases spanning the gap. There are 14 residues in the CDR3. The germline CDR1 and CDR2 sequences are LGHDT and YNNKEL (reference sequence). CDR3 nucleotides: TGTGCCAGCAGCCCCCGGCAGAACACCGGGGAGCTGTTTTTT. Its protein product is CASSPRQNTGELFF.

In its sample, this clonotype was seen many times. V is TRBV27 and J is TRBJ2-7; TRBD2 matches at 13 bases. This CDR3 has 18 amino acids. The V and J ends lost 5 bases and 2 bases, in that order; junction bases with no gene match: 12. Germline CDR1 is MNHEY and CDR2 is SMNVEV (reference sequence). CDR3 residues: CASSRTSGRARRAYEQYF. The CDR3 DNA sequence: TGTGCCAGCAGTCGCACTAGCGGGAGGGCCAGAAGGGCCTACGAGCAGTACTTC.

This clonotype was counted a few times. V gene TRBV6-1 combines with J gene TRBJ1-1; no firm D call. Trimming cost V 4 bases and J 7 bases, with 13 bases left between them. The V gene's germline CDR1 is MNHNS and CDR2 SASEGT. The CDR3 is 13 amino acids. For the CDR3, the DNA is TGTGCCAGCAGTGCCGCCAGGACCCGTGAAGCTTTCTTT. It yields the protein CASSAARTREAFF.

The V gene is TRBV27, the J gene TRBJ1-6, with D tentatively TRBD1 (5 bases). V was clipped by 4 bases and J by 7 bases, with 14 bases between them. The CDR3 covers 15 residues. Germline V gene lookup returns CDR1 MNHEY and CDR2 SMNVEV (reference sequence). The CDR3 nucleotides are TGTGCCAGCAGTTGGGGGACGGGGGGGAATTCACCCCTCCACTTT. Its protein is CASSWGTGGNSPLHF.

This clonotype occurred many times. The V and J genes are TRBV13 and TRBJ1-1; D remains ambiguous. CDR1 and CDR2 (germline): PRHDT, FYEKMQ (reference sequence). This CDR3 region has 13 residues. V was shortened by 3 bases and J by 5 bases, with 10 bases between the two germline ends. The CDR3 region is CASSFRTGTEAFF. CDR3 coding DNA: TGTGCCAGCAGCTTTCGCACGGGGACTGAAGCTTTCTTT.

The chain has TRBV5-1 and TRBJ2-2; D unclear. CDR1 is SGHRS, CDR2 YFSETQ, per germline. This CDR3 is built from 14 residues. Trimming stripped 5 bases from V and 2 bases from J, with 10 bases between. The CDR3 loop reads CASSLRFNTGELFF. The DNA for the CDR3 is TGCGCCAGCAGTTTAAGGTTTAACACCGGGGAGCTGTTTTTT.

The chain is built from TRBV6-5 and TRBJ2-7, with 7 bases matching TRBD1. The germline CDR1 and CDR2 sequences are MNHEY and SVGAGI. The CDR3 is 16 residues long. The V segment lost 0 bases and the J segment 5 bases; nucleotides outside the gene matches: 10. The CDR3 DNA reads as TGTGCCAGCAGTTACTCAGGGGCAGGGGGTCCTCACGAGCAGTACTTC. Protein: CASSYSGAGGPHEQYF.

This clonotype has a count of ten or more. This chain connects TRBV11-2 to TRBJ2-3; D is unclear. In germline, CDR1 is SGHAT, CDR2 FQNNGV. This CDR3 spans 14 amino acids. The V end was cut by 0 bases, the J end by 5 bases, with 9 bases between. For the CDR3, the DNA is TGTGCCAGCAGCTTAGATGGAGCGAAAGATACGCAGTATTTT. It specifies CASSLDGAKDTQYF. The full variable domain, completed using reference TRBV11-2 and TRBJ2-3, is EAGVAQSPRYKIIEKRQSVAFWCNPISGHATLYWYQQILGQGPKLLIQFQNNGVVDDSQLPKDRFSAERLKGVDSTLKIQPAKLEDSAVYLCASSLDGAKDTQYFGPGTRLTVL.

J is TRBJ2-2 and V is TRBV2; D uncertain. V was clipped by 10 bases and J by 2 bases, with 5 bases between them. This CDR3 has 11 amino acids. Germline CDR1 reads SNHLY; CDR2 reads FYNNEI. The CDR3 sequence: CATSNTGELFF. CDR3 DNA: TGTGCCACCTCCAACACCGGGGAGCTGTTTTTT. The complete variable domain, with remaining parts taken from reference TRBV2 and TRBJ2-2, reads EPEVTQTPSHQVTQMGQEVILRCVPISNHLYFYWYRQILGQKVEFLVSFYNNEISEKSEIFDDQFSVERPDGSNFTLKIRSTKLEDSAMYFCATSNTGELFFGEGSRLTVL.

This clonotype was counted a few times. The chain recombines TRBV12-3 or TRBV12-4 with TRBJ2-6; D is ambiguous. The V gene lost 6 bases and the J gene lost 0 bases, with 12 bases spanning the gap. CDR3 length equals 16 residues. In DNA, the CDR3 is TGTGCCAGCAGCCACTCGTGGAGCTCTGGGGCCAACGTCCTGACTTTC. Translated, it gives CASSHSWSSGANVLTF.

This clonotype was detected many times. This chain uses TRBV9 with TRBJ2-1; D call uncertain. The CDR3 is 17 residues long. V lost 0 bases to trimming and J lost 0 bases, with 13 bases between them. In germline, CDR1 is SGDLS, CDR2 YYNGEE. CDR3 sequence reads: CASSVDLSTASYNEQFF. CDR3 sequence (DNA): TGTGCCAGCAGCGTAGACCTATCCACGGCCTCCTACAATGAGCAGTTCTTC.

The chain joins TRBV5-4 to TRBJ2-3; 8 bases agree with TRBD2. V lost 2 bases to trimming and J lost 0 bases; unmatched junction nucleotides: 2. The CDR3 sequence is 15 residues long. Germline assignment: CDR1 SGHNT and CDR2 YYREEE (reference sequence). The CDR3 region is CASSFPSGSTDTQYF. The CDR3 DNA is TGTGCCAGCAGCTTCCCTAGCGGGAGCACAGATACGCAGTATTTT.

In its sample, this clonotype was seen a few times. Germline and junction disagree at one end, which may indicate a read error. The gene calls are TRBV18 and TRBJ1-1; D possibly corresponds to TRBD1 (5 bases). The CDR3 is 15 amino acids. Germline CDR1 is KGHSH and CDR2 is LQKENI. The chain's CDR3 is CTSSPRDGRNTEAFF. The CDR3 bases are TGTACCAGCTCACCAAGGGACGGAAGGAACACTGAAGCTTTCTTT.

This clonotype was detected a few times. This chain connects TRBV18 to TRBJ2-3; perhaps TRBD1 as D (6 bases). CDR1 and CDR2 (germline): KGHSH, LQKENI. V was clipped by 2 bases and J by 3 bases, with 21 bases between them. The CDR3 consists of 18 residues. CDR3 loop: CASSPFTPTGSLTDTQYF. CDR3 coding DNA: TGTGCCAGCTCACCATTTACCCCGACAGGCTCGTTAACAGATACGCAGTATTTT. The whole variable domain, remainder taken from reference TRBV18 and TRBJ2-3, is NAGVMQNPRHLVRRRGQEARLRCSPMKGHSHVYWYRQLPEEGLKFMVYLQKENIIDESGMPKERFSAEFPKEGPSILRIQQVVRGDSAAYFCASSPFTPTGSLTDTQYFGPGTRLTVL.

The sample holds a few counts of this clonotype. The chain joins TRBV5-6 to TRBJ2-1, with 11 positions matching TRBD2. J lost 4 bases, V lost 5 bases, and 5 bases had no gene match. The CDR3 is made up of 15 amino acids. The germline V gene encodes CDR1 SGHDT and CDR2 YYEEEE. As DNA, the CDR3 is TGTGCCAGCAGATCACTAGCGGGAGATTACAATGAGCAGTTCTTC. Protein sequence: CASRSLAGDYNEQFF.

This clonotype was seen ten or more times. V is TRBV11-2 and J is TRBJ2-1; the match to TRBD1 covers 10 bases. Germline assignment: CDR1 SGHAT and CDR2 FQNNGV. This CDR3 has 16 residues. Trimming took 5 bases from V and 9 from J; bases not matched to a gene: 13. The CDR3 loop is CASSQPGTGVFGEQFF. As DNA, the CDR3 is TGTGCCAGCAGCCAACCCGGGACAGGGGTATTTGGTGAGCAGTTCTTC.

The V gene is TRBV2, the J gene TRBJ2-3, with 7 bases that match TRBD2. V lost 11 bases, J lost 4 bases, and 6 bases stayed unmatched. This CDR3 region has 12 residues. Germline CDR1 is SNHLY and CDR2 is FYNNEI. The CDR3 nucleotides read TGTGCCGGCGGACTAGTGTCAGATACGCAGTATTTT. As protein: CAGGLVSDTQYF.

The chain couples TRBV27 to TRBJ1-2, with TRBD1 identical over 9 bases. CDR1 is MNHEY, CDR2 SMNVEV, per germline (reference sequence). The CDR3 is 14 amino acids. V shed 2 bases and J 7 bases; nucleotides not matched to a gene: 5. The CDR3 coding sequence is TGTGCCAGCAGTTTACGGGGACAGGGCCCTGGCTACACCTTC. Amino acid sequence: CASSLRGQGPGYTF.

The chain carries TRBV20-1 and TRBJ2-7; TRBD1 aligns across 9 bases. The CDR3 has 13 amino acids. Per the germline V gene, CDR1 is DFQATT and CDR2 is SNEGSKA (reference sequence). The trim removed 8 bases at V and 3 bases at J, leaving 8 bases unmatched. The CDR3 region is CSFPGTGNYEQYF. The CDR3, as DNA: TGCAGTTTCCCCGGGACAGGGAACTACGAGCAGTACTTC.

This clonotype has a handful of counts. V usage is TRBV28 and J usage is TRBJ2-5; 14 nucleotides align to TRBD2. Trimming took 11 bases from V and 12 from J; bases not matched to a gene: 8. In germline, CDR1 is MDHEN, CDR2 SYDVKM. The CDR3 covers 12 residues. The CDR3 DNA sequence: TGTGCCTCCCGACTAGCGGGAGGGCCAGAGTACTTC. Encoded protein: CASRLAGGPEYF.

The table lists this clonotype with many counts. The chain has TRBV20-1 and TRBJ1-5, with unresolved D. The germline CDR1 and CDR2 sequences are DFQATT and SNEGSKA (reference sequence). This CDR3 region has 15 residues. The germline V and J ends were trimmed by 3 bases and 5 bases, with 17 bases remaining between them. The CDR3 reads CSASPRLGGHQPQHF. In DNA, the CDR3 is TGCAGTGCTAGTCCTCGCCTGGGAGGGCATCAGCCCCAGCATTTT.

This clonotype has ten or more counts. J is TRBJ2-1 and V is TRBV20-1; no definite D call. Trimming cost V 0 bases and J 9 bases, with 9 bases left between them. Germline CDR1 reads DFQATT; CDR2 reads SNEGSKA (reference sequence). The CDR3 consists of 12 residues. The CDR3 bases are TGCAGTGCTAGAGATGGCCAAATTGAGCAGTTCTTC. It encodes CSARDGQIEQFF.

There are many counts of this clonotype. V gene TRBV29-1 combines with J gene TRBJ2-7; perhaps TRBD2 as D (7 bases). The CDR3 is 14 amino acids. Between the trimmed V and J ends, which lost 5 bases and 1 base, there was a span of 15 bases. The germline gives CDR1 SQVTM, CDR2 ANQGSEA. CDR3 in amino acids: CSVLGGDTSYEQYF. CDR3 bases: TGCAGCGTTCTTGGGGGGGACACTTCCTACGAGCAGTACTTC.

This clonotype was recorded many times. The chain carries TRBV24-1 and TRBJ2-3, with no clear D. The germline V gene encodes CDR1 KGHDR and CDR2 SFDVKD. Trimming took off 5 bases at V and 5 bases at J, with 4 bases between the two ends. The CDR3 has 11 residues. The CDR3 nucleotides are TGTGCCACCAGTGGTGAAGATACGCAGTATTTT. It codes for CATSGEDTQYF.